Listed below are T cell receptor beta chains from one sample, sequenced in a study. A single record per CDR3 protein comes from TCRdb applying MiXCR to the 5' RACE reads. The sample holds tens of thousands of distinct CDR3 sequences, roughly 30% seen once. The sequenced material came from naive CD4+ T cells sorted from blood. The receptors shown here come from a female donor with breast cancer. Each CDR3 is given with its conserved first and last residue. A D gene is named only where the DNA matches it firmly. A clone size is listed for some rows: how often the clone was seen (once, few, many), or a class if it is expanded.

>NA|NA|TRBJ2-1|TRBV11-2
CASSLGGPLGNEQFF
TGTGCCAGCAGCTTAGGGGGACCTTTAGGGAATGAGCAGTTCTTC
>many|TRBD2|TRBJ2-4|TRBV5-1
CASSLVGRGGDIQYF
TGCGCCAGCAGCTTGGTAGGACGGGGAGGGGACATTCAGTACTTC
>NA|TRBD1|TRBJ2-3|TRBV27
CASSLSLSGTGLGDTQYF
TGTGCCAGCAGTTTATCCTTATCGGGGACAGGGCTTGGCGATACGCAGTATTTT
>NA|NA|TRBJ2-1|TRBV3-1
CASSRTTGNEQFF
TGTGCCAGCAGCCGAACGACTGGGAATGAGCAGTTCTTC
>NA|NA|TRBJ2-3|TRBV6-5
CASSGVNREGTDTQYF
TGTGCCAGCAGCGGTGTCAACAGGGAGGGCACAGATACGCAGTATTTT
>few|NA|TRBJ2-5|TRBV20-1
CSQHSDGDQETQYF
TGCAGCCAGCATTCGGACGGGGACCAAGAGACCCAGTACTTC
>NA|TRBD2|TRBJ2-2|TRBV7-9
CASKSGGQTGELFF
TGTGCCAGCAAGTCGGGGGGGCAGACCGGGGAGCTGTTTTTT
>NA|TRBD2|TRBJ2-5|TRBV7-8
CASWGGRNKETQYF
TGTGCCAGCTGGGGGGGGAGGAATAAAGAGACCCAGTACTTC
>few|TRBD2|TRBJ2-7|TRBV7-9
CASSQTSGSEEQYF
TGTGCCAGCAGCCAGACTAGCGGGAGTGAAGAGCAGTACTTC
>few|NA|TRBJ1-2|TRBV6-5
CASSYGQSNYGYTF
TGTGCCAGCAGTTACGGACAGTCTAACTATGGCTACACCTTC
>NA|NA|TRBJ1-3|TRBV7-9
CASRLGSGNTIYF
TGTGCCAGCAGACTGGGCTCTGGAAACACCATATATTTT
>many|TRBD2|TRBJ2-1|TRBV7-3
CASSLTSGTSINNEQFF
TGTGCCAGCAGCTTAACCTCCGGGACTAGCATTAACAATGAGCAGTTCTTC
>NA|TRBD1|TRBJ1-6|TRBV27
CASSHLYRTGINSPLHF
TGTGCCAGCAGTCACCTATATCGGACAGGGATAAATTCACCCCTCCACTTT
>few|TRBD1|TRBJ2-1|TRBV5-1
CASSSVRQGAGEQFF
TGCGCCAGCAGCTCAGTGAGACAGGGGGCGGGTGAGCAGTTCTTC
>many|NA|TRBJ2-7|TRBV20-1
CSATDDEDDEQYF
TGCAGTGCCACGGACGACGAAGACGACGAGCAGTACTTC
>NA|NA|TRBJ1-1|TRBV30
CAWSVSGWDTEAFF
TGTGCCTGGAGTGTTTCGGGATGGGACACTGAAGCTTTCTTT
>few|TRBD1|TRBJ1-2|TRBV20-1
CSASAPGTVYYGYTF
TGCAGTGCTAGCGCCCCCGGGACAGTCTACTATGGCTACACCTTC
>NA|NA|TRBJ2-1|TRBV5-1
CASSLDSPGYNEQFF
TGCGCCAGCAGCTTGGACTCCCCGGGTTACAATGAGCAGTTCTTC
>NA|TRBD2|TRBJ2-2|TRBV11-1
CASSPRTSGSKTGELFF
TGTGCCAGCAGCCCCCGGACTAGCGGGAGTAAGACCGGGGAGCTGTTTTTT
>many|NA|TRBJ1-2|TRBV6-1
CASSPGFYGYTF
TGTGCCAGCAGTCCGGGTTTCTATGGCTACACCTTC
>few|TRBD1|TRBJ1-1|TRBV12-3/TRBV12-4
CASRPTGELNTEAFF
TGTGCCAGCAGACCCACAGGGGAACTGAACACTGAAGCTTTCTTT
>NA|NA|TRBJ1-5|TRBV4-1
CASSQGRAGAGNQPQHF
TGCGCCAGCAGCCAAGGGAGAGCGGGCGCAGGAAATCAGCCCCAGCATTTT
>few|TRBD2|TRBJ2-4|TRBV11-2
CASSYSSGSLSKNIQYF
TGTGCCAGCAGCTACTCTAGCGGGAGTTTATCCAAAAACATTCAGTACTTC
>NA|NA|TRBJ2-3|TRBV6-5
CASSYSGFPDTQYF
TGTGCCAGCAGTTACTCTGGTTTCCCAGATACGCAGTATTTT
>few|TRBD2|TRBJ2-6|TRBV7-9
CASSPHPRLAGGHGANVLTF
TGTGCCAGCAGCCCTCACCCGCGGCTAGCGGGGGGGCATGGGGCCAACGTCCTGACTTTC
>few|TRBD1|TRBJ1-2|TRBV2
CASSSDRGRGIYGYTF
TGTGCCAGCAGTTCGGACAGGGGGCGAGGGATCTATGGCTACACCTTC
>few|NA|TRBJ2-3|TRBV12-3/TRBV12-4
CASRRDSTDTQYF
TGTGCCAGCAGACGGGACAGCACAGATACGCAGTATTTT
>few|TRBD1|TRBJ1-1|TRBV20-1
CSAIRQGPYTEAFF
TGCAGTGCTATAAGACAGGGGCCGTACACTGAAGCTTTCTTT